This T cell receptor (beta chain) emerged from a study of T cells in Graves' hyperthyroidism and ophthalmopathy. Regions amplified from RNA transcripts were the TCR beta CDR3 regions. A set of HTBI primers served as the primers for a first-round RT-PCR of the TCR CDR3. One entry per CDR3 protein results from TCRdb running MiXCR on the multiplex PCR reads. The sample comprises 400,000 to 600,000 distinct CDR3 sequences, roughly 15% of which are singletons, and about 29% rests with the top ten. A NOSPECS grade of at least 4, a Clinical Activity Score of at least 3 and duration under 3 months were recorded in ophthalmopathy patients. This CDR3 is built from 15 residues. V was cut by 1 base and J by 6 bases, with 17 bases left in between. From germline, CDR1 is SGHDT and CDR2 YYEEEE.

This sequence originates from a young woman with Graves' ophthalmopathy. The chain combines TRBV5-6 with TRBJ2-7; D might be TRBD2 (5 bases). Material: blood. The CDR3 DNA is TGTGCCAGCAGCTTGTATAGGACCCATGGACTCGAGCAGTACTTC. Its protein product is CASSLYRTHGLEQYF.